Listed below are T cell receptor beta chains from one sample, sequenced in a study of T-cell memory formation after mild COVID-19. TCRdb recomputed calls from the 5' RACE reads with MiXCR, one row per CDR3 protein. The data show 70,000 to 95,000 distinct CDR3 sequences, 9.5% to 15% seen once. The sequenced sample was PBMCs or a T cell subset sorted from them (not recorded which). The source of these receptors is a young man who had mild COVID-19 (a few samples of this study predate the infection). Cell type and time point are not known. The conserved cysteine and the conserved F or W are not part of the CDR3 here. D genes are given only for firm matches.

ASSKGTGTGGLGEAF,TRBD1,TRBJ1-1,TRBV7-9
ASSPQGDSYNEQF,.,TRBJ2-1,TRBV9
ASFRGNTEAF,.,TRBJ1-1,TRBV7-9
APLSGTSGPQH,.,TRBJ1-5,TRBV11-2
ASSVTSGYNEQF,TRBD2,TRBJ2-1,TRBV5-1
ASSQATGVGATNEKLF,.,TRBJ1-4,TRBV3-1
ASSEALRVSGDQETQY,TRBD2,TRBJ2-5,TRBV2
ASSQNRDPNEAF,.,TRBJ1-1,TRBV4-1
ASSSLAGRTDTQY,.,TRBJ2-3,TRBV27
ASSLFHRGINEQY,TRBD1,TRBJ2-7,TRBV5-1
ASSLGYTEAF,.,TRBJ1-1,TRBV5-1
ASSGRDRVHGYT,TRBD1,TRBJ1-2,TRBV9
ASSSDLAANTGELF,TRBD2,TRBJ2-2,TRBV7-9
ASSEETGGEETQY,TRBD2,TRBJ2-5,TRBV2
ASSPSFRVIAGDNEQF,TRBD2,TRBJ2-1,TRBV6-2/TRBV6-3
ASNQENQETQY,.,TRBJ2-5,TRBV12-3/TRBV12-4
ASSLVSEQF,.,TRBJ2-1,TRBV12-3/TRBV12-4
ASLLGSASDSPLH,.,TRBJ1-6,TRBV6-6
ATSDLYRASEAF,.,TRBJ1-1,TRBV24-1
ASSPGWTLGEQY,.,TRBJ2-7,TRBV7-9
ASSLVGPSTDTQY,.,TRBJ2-3,TRBV5-1
ASSLIGGETQY,.,TRBJ2-5,TRBV13
ASSSLERGALPNEQF,TRBD2,TRBJ2-1,TRBV7-9
AISGDSLLQETQY,TRBD1,TRBJ2-5,TRBV10-3
ASGQVSTGELF,TRBD1,TRBJ2-2,TRBV7-9
ASSLAVGLANEQF,TRBD2,TRBJ2-1,TRBV7-6